This T cell receptor beta chain was obtained from a study of cytomegalovirus exposure and HLA in healthy donors. V shed 2 bases and J shed 2 bases, with 16 bases lying between them. The germline V gene has CDR1 MNHNS and CDR2 SASEGT. This CDR3 is 16 amino acids long. On this clone itself: What it recognizes is unknown.

Every donor was a healthy person donating bone marrow. Whole-study results and caveats: Available immune exposure information covered CMV serostatus only. The investigators catalogued 164 TCR beta chains as cytomegalovirus-associated. A link between a missense DCLRE1C variant and TCR beta V- and J-gene trimming emerged from a later analysis.

The PCR made use of 60 Vbeta and 13 Jbeta primers. This table comes from immunoSEQ multiplex PCR, and its TCRdb copy is limited to in-frame clones, with some not included. The ten top clones account for roughly 2%, within a sample of just over 150,000 clones. This clonotype was obtained from a man aged 25 to 40 in good health and CMV-seronegative. Source material: PBMCs. J is TRBJ2-7 and V is TRBV6-1; D is perhaps TRBD1 (6 bases). CDR3 DNA sequence: TGTGCCAGCAGTGAAATGGGGGCAGGTACTGCCTACGAGCAGTACTTC. Its protein is CASSEMGAGTAYEQYF.